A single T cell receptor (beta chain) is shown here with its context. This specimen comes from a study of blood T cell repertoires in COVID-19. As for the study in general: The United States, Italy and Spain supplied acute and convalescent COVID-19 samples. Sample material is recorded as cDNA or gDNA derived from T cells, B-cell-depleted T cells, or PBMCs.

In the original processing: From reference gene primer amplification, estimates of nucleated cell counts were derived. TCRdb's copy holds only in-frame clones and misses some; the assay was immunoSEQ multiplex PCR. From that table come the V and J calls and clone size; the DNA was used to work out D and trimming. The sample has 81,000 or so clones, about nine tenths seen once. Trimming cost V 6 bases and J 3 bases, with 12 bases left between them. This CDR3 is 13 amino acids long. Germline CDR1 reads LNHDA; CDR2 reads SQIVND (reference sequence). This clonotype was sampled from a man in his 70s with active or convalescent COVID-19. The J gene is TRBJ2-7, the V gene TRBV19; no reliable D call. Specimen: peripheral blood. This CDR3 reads CASSRRPGYEQYF. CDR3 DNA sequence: TGTGCCAGTAGCCGCAGACCAGGCTACGAGCAGTACTTC.